This T cell receptor beta chain was identified during a study of T cells in Graves' hyperthyroidism and ophthalmopathy. RNA transcripts gave rise to amplified TCR beta CDR3 regions. When the TCR CDR3 underwent first-round RT-PCR, the HTBI primer set was used. TCRdb reprocessed the multiplex PCR reads via MiXCR and lists one record per CDR3 protein. The sample carries fewer than 350,000 distinct CDR3 sequences, approximately 19% recorded once. Trimming cost V 1 base and J 4 bases; bases outside gene matches: 8. From germline, CDR1 is SGHTA and CDR2 FQGNSA. This CDR3 contains 17 residues. The sequence came from a middle-aged man with Graves' ophthalmopathy. Material: blood. The chain is built from TRBV7-2 and TRBJ2-1, with 9 nucleotides matching TRBD2. DNA of the CDR3: TGTGCCAGCAGCTTAGTTAGCGGGAGCACCGCTTACAATGAGCAGTTCTTC. As protein: CASSLVSGSTAYNEQFF.